This T cell receptor beta chain stems from a study of blood T cells in healthy people across ages. As for the study in general: When template switching was applied, about one barcoded beta molecule was captured per two T cells.

Germline V lookup: CDR1 SNHLY, CDR2 FYNNEI. V lost 4 bases to trimming and J lost 3 bases, with 9 bases between them. CDR3 size: 13 residues. Next came a second PCR, run for about 6 to 12 cycles, which used a sample-barcoded 5' primer along with a J-beta primer mix. Any given sample supplied a minimum of 3 million CDR3-containing paired-end reads. TCRdb recomputed calls from the 5' RACE reads with MiXCR, one row per CDR3 protein. This sample has hundreds of thousands of distinct CDR3 sequences, with roughly half found just once. Turning to this clonotype: Its antigen is currently unknown.

Study outcomes and limitations: Both higher diversity and more naive CD4+ cells marked long-lived donors when set against aged donors. With age, beta diversity per million T cells declined roughly linearly, significantly by 40 to 50.

This chain links TRBV2 with TRBJ2-5, with D unclear. Sample: blood. This TCR came from a man between 60 and 75 years old in good health. CDR3 protein: CASSATFEETQYF. Here the CDR3 DNA reads TGTGCCAGCAGTGCGACATTTGAAGAGACCCAGTACTTC.